The 10 T cell receptor beta chains listed next were all sequenced from one sample in a study of blood T cell repertoires in COVID-19. Assay used: immunoSEQ multiplex PCR; TCRdb lists only in-frame clones, some missing. The sample has 250,000 or so clones, about 89% seen once. The sample taken for sequencing was peripheral blood. Every receptor here comes from a woman aged 40 to 50 who had recovered from COVID-19.

The chain carries TRBV10-3 and TRBJ2-1; 8 bases agree with TRBD2. V shed 7 bases and J 5 bases; nucleotides not matched to a gene: 10. Germline V gene data show CDR1 as ENHRY and CDR2 as SYGVKD. The CDR3 runs to 15 residues. This CDR3 reads CAITVGSGVNNEQFF. The CDR3 nucleotides read TGTGCCATCACCGTAGGTAGCGGGGTAAACAATGAGCAGTTCTTC.

This clone was seen more than once but under ten times. In nucleotides, the CDR3 is TGTGCCAGCAGTTCTCTGGATTGGGAGGCTTTCTTT. Residues: CASSSLDWEAFF. The chain uses TRBV12-3 or TRBV12-4 and TRBJ1-1; D gene uncertain. V was pared by 4 bases and J by 11 bases, with 14 bases between. The CDR3 loop spans 12 amino acids.

The chain combines TRBV30 with TRBJ2-7; 9 bases map to TRBD1. This CDR3 spans 15 amino acids. The ends lost 2 bases at V and 0 bases at J; junction bases unmatched: 5. Germline V gives CDR1 GTSNPN, CDR2 SVGIG (reference sequence). CDR3 DNA: TGTGCCTGGAGTCCGGGACAGGGTTTCTCCTACGAGCAGTACTTC. It yields the protein CAWSPGQGFSYEQYF.

The chain employs TRBV5-4 and TRBJ1-1; D possibly corresponds to TRBD1 (5 bases). The germline V gene encodes CDR1 SGHNT and CDR2 YYREEE (reference sequence). V was trimmed by 1 base and J by 1 base, leaving 8 bases between them. CDR3 length: 14 residues. The DNA of the CDR3 is TGTGCCAGCAGCTTGACCCAGGGGAACACTGAAGCTTTCTTT. Encoded protein: CASSLTQGNTEAFF.

This chain uses TRBV9 with TRBJ2-7, with 8 bases lining up with TRBD2. The CDR3 extends over 15 amino acids. Germline CDR1 is SGDLS and CDR2 is YYNGEE. Losses at the gene ends were 3 bases for V and 7 bases for J; bases not matched to a gene: 12. The CDR3 region is CASSGERGSLDEQYF. DNA of the CDR3: TGTGCCAGCAGCGGGGAGCGGGGGTCCTTGGATGAGCAGTACTTC. Using reference TRBV9 and TRBJ2-7 for the parts outside the CDR3, the full variable domain is DSGVTQTPKHLITATGQRVTLRCSPRSGDLSVYWYQQSLDQGLQFLIQYYNGEERAKGNILERFSAQQFPDLHSELNLSSLELGDSALYFCASSGERGSLDEQYFGPGTRLTVT.

Points on this clone: Additional DNA sequences in this sample encode the identical CDR3. The rearrangement uses TRBV5-1 and TRBJ2-3; D may be TRBD1 (7 bases). The length of the CDR3 is 14 residues. Looked up from germline, CDR1 is SGHRS and CDR2 is YFSETQ. The V gene lost 0 bases and the J gene lost 5 bases, with 10 bases spanning the gap. CDR3 amino acids: CASSLGQGGDTQYF. The DNA of the CDR3 is TGCGCCAGCAGCTTGGGGCAGGGGGGAGATACGCAGTATTTT.

The gene calls are TRBV6-5 and TRBJ1-1, with no clear D. CDR3 size: 12 residues. V was trimmed by 4 bases and J by 5 bases, leaving 8 bases between them. Germline V CDR1 and CDR2: MNHEY, SVGAGI. The CDR3 DNA sequence: TGTGCCAGCAGTTTAGATCGGACTGAAGCTTTCTTT. Residues: CASSLDRTEAFF.

The rearrangement uses TRBV5-6 and TRBJ1-2; unclear D gene. Germline V gene sequence: CDR1 SGHDT, CDR2 YYEEEE. The CDR3 loop spans 13 amino acids. Trimming stripped 1 base from V and 2 bases from J, with 6 bases between. CDR3 protein: CASSLLGNYGYTF. The DNA of the CDR3 is TGTGCCAGCAGCTTGCTAGGAAACTATGGCTACACCTTC.

The CDR3, as DNA: TGTGCCAGCAGCACCCTAGCGGGGGAGAGAGATACGCAGTATTTT. The encoded protein is CASSTLAGERDTQYF. The gene calls are TRBV7-8 and TRBJ2-3; 10 bases are shared with TRBD2. CDR3 length equals 15 residues. The V segment lost 5 bases and the J segment 5 bases; nucleotides outside the gene matches: 7. The germline V gene encodes CDR1 SGHVS and CDR2 FQNEAQ. The variable domain in full, completed from reference TRBV7-8 and TRBJ2-3, reads GAGVSQSPRYKVAKRGQDVALRCDPISGHVSLFWYQQALGQGPEFLTYFQNEAQLDKSGLPSDRFFAERPEGSVSTLKIQRTQQEDSAVYLCASSTLAGERDTQYFGPGTRLTVL.

This chain links TRBV7-9 with TRBJ2-1; tentatively, D is TRBD1 (5 bases). V lost 7 bases, J lost 8 bases, and 15 bases lay in between. CDR1 and CDR2 from the germline V gene are SEHNR and FQNEAQ (reference sequence). The CDR3 spans 13 residues. This CDR3 is CASNPGAFHEQFF. CDR3 DNA: TGTGCCAGCAACCCTGGGGCCTTTCATGAGCAGTTCTTC.